This record concerns one T cell receptor (beta chain) sequence. Its specificity is unknown. TCRdb's table, derived via immunoSEQ multiplex PCR, lists solely in-frame clones and lacks some. The profile shows 75,000 to 100,000 clones, more than 75% of them singletons. The data belong to a study of OX40 agonist ivuxolimab in advanced cancers. Study summary: People in dose escalation had one of these cancers: hepatocellular carcinoma, melanoma, renal cell or head and neck cancer. The study's findings and limits: The mean number of expanded clones was higher in CD8+ T cells than in CD4+. Doses of 0.1 to 3.0 mg/kg were accompanied by clonal expansion of CD4+ and CD8+ blood T cells by week 6.

Germline loops: CDR1 SGHRS, CDR2 YFSETQ. V lost 0 bases, J lost 4 bases, and 0 bases stayed unmatched. CDR3 length: 14 residues. This sequence joins TRBV5-1 and TRBJ1-3, with TRBD1 matching 8 bases. The clonotype comes from an adult with an advanced solid tumor such as melanoma, head and neck, liver or kidney cancer. The sample in question was CD4+ or CD8+ T cells sorted from blood, obtained in a trial of the OX40 agonist ivuxolimab. In nucleotides, the CDR3 is TGCGCCAGCAGCTTGGGGACAGGGGGAAACACCATATATTTT. The encoded protein is CASSLGTGGNTIYF.